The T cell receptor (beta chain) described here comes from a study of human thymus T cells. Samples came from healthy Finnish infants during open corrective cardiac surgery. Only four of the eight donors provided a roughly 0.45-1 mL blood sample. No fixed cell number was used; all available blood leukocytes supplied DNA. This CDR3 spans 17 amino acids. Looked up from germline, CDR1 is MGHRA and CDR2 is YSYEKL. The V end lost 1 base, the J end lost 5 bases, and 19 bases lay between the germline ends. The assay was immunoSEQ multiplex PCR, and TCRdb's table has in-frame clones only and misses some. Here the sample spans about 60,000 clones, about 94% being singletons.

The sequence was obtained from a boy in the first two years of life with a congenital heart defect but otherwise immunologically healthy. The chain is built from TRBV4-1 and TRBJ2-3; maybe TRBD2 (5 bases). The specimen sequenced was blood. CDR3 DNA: TGCGCCAGCAGCCAAGGCGTACTACTACCACGGGGAGATACGCAGTATTTT. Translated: CASSQGVLLPRGDTQYF.